The 21 T cell receptor beta chains below were found in one sample sequenced in a study of cytomegalovirus exposure and HLA in healthy donors. PCR amplification relied on 60 Vbeta primers (plus 13 Jbeta primers). Repertoires were generated with immunoSEQ multiplex PCR, while TCRdb's copy carries only in-frame clones and drops some. The repertoire holds about 130,000 clones, with around 74% as singletons. What was sequenced was PBMCs. The receptor set was obtained from a male donor in good health and CMV-seronegative.

The J gene is TRBJ2-1, the V gene TRBV25-1, with 9 nucleotides matching TRBD2. The CDR3 consists of 15 residues. In germline, CDR1 is MGHDK, CDR2 SYGVNS. The J segment lost 2 bases and the V segment lost 4 bases, leaving 3 bases of the junction unmatched. Written as DNA, the CDR3 is TGTGCCAGCAGTGCCGTAGCGGGAGCCTACAATGAGCAGTTCTTC. Encoded protein: CASSAVAGAYNEQFF.

The gene calls are TRBV5-8 and TRBJ1-1; D perhaps matches TRBD1 (5 bases). This CDR3 contains 15 residues. The germline CDR1 and CDR2 sequences are SGHTS and YDEGEE. V lost 4 bases and J 1 base, leaving 14 bases between the germline ends. CDR3 protein: CASSVRDLPNTEAFF. The CDR3 DNA is TGTGCCAGCAGCGTCCGGGACTTACCGAACACTGAAGCTTTCTTT. Based on the CDR3 plus reference TRBV5-8 and TRBJ1-1, the full variable domain is EAGVTQSPTHLIKTRGQQATLRCSPISGHTSVYWYQQALGLGLQFLLWYDEGEERNRGNFPPRFSGRQFPNYSSELNVNALELEDSALYLCASSVRDLPNTEAFFGQGTRLTVV.

CDR3 nucleotide sequence: TGTGCCACCAGCAGAGCACTATCCCATGGGGGGACTGGAAACACCATATATTTT. This gives the protein CATSRALSHGGTGNTIYF. V usage is TRBV15 and J usage is TRBJ1-3; the D gene is possibly TRBD1 (5 bases). Trimming pared 1 base from V and 2 bases from J, leaving 18 bases between. Germline V gives CDR1 LNHNV, CDR2 YYDKDF (reference sequence). The CDR3 totals 18 residues.

V gene TRBV4-3 combines with J gene TRBJ2-1, with 10 bases matching TRBD1. This CDR3 region has 13 residues. V dropped 0 bases and J dropped 16; count of bases not matched to a gene: 6. CDR1 LGHNA and CDR2 YSLEER come from the germline V gene. The CDR3 region is CASSQDWTGGSFF. The CDR3 bases are TGCGCCAGCAGCCAAGATTGGACAGGGGGAAGCTTCTTC.

The chain combines TRBV7-6 with TRBJ2-5; D is unclear. The V gene lost 2 bases and the J gene lost 4 bases, with 8 bases spanning the gap. The CDR3 loop spans 13 amino acids. The germline V gene encodes CDR1 SGHVS and CDR2 FNYEAQ. The chain's CDR3 is CASSLTNGETQYF. The CDR3 bases are TGTGCCAGCAGCTTAACGAACGGAGAGACCCAGTACTTC.

This clone was observed a few times. The CDR3, as DNA: TGTGCCAGCAGCTCACCGTTTGTCGCCGGAGATACGCAGTATTTT. Translating gives CASSSPFVAGDTQYF. The J gene is TRBJ2-3, the V gene TRBV5-4; no clear D. The germline CDR1 and CDR2 sequences are SGHNT and YYREEE (reference sequence). Trimming removed 3 bases from V and 5 bases from J, with 16 bases in between. The CDR3 loop spans 15 amino acids.

This chain uses TRBV9 with TRBJ2-7; 10 bases line up with TRBD2. The CDR3 totals 15 residues. The germline CDR1 and CDR2 sequences are SGDLS and YYNGEE. Trimming cost V 0 bases and J 5 bases; bases outside gene matches: 5. The CDR3 DNA reads as TGTGCCAGCAGCGTAGGAGCGGGAGGGCCTAACGAGCAGTACTTC. Protein product: CASSVGAGGPNEQYF.

The chain links TRBV5-1 to TRBJ1-1, with TRBD1 as a possible D gene (6 bases). V was trimmed by 0 bases and J by 6 bases, leaving 9 bases between them. Germline values: CDR1 SGHRS, CDR2 YFSETQ. This CDR3 has 13 amino acids. This CDR3 is CASSLAAGAEAFF. CDR3 nucleotide sequence: TGCGCCAGCAGCTTGGCCGCAGGGGCTGAAGCTTTCTTT.

The chain combines TRBV5-6 with TRBJ2-4, with D tentatively TRBD1 (6 bases). Germline V gene sequence: CDR1 SGHDT, CDR2 YYEEEE. Trimming pared 4 bases from V and 1 base from J, leaving 15 bases between. The CDR3 is made up of 16 amino acids. CDR3 sequence (DNA): TGTGCCAGCAGCCAAAGGGGGTCAGTGGCCAAAAACATTCAGTACTTC. This sequence encodes CASSQRGSVAKNIQYF.

This sequence joins TRBV6-5 and TRBJ1-5; D might be TRBD1 (5 bases). Germline CDR1 reads MNHEY; CDR2 reads SVGAGI. The CDR3 contains 16 residues. V lost 2 bases to trimming and J lost 5 bases, with 16 bases between them. The CDR3 region has the DNA TGTGCCAGCAGTTACCGTAGTGCGGGGCGCGATCAGCCCCAGCATTTT. Translation gives CASSYRSAGRDQPQHF.

The chain joins TRBV6-5 to TRBJ2-7, with 8 bases identical to TRBD2. V shed 6 bases, J shed 1 base, and the junction held 5 bases outside the gene matches. The germline CDR1 and CDR2 sequences are MNHEY and SVGAGI. CDR3 length equals 14 residues. The CDR3 DNA sequence: TGTGCCAGCAGGTCTGAGCGGGGGTCCTACGAGCAGTACTTC. It encodes CASRSERGSYEQYF.

This chain links TRBV6-6 with TRBJ2-5; 11 nucleotides line up with TRBD2. Germline-derived CDR1 and CDR2 are MNHNY and SVGAGI (reference sequence). The CDR3 has 14 residues. CDR3 sequence reads: CGTTALAGEETQYF. CDR3 bases: TGTGGTACGACCGCACTAGCGGGGGAAGAGACCCAGTACTTC.

This clone came up a few times. CDR3 sequence: CATSRSLEQFF. The DNA of the CDR3 is TGTGCCACCAGCAGATCCCTTGAGCAGTTCTTC. The J gene is TRBJ2-1, the V gene TRBV15; D gene ambiguous. V was trimmed by 2 bases and J by 9 bases, leaving 5 bases between them. The germline V gene has CDR1 LNHNV and CDR2 YYDKDF (reference sequence). CDR3 length: 11 amino acids.

V is TRBV30 and J is TRBJ2-1, with TRBD2 identical over 9 bases. Germline-derived CDR1 and CDR2 are GTSNPN and SVGIG (reference sequence). The J segment lost 9 bases and the V segment lost 3 bases, leaving 9 bases of the junction unmatched. The CDR3 runs to 14 residues. The CDR3 coding sequence is TGTGCCTGGAGCTTAGCGGGAGATGGCGGTGAGCAGTTCTTC. Translation: CAWSLAGDGGEQFF.

V usage is TRBV29-1 and J usage is TRBJ2-3, with D maybe TRBD1 (6 bases). The CDR3 length is 16 residues. CDR1 is SQVTM and CDR2 is ANQGSEA in the germline V gene. Trimming took off 3 bases at V and 2 bases at J, with 18 bases between the two ends. This CDR3 reads CSVERVPGQTTDTQYF. CDR3 coding DNA: TGCAGCGTTGAGAGGGTTCCGGGACAAACCACAGATACGCAGTATTTT.

V is TRBV29-1 and J is TRBJ2-1, with 13 bases that match TRBD2. The V and J ends lost 5 bases and 3 bases, in that order; junction bases with no gene match: 7. The CDR3 covers 16 residues. CDR1 is SQVTM and CDR2 is ANQGSEA in the germline V gene. CDR3 nucleotides: TGCAGCGTTTCCTGGACTAGCGGGAGAAACTACAATGAGCAGTTCTTC. Amino acids: CSVSWTSGRNYNEQFF.

This chain joins TRBV28 and TRBJ1-5; TRBD1 is a possible D gene (5 bases). The CDR3 is 18 residues long. Germline V gene sequence: CDR1 MDHEN, CDR2 SYDVKM. Between the trimmed V and J ends, which lost 3 bases and 2 bases, there was a span of 20 bases. DNA for the CDR3: TGTGCCAGCAGTTTCTTGGACGGGGGATCGGTCCGCAATCAGCCCCAGCATTTT. Translation gives CASSFLDGGSVRNQPQHF. The whole variable domain, remainder taken from reference TRBV28 and TRBJ1-5, is DVKVTQSSRYLVKRTGEKVFLECVQDMDHENMFWYRQDPGLGLRLIYFSYDVKMKEKGDIPEGYSVSREKKERFSLILESASTNQTSMYLCASSFLDGGSVRNQPQHFGDGTRLSIL.

The rearrangement links TRBV2 to TRBJ2-7; weak D call: TRBD1 (6 bases). This CDR3 is built from 15 residues. CDR1 SNHLY and CDR2 FYNNEI come from the germline V gene. Trimming took 7 bases from V and 4 from J, leaving 20 bases between them. The DNA for the CDR3 is TGTGCCAGCACAGACAGGTTCCCGACTTCTTACGAGCAGTACTTC. Translating it yields CASTDRFPTSYEQYF.

The chain carries TRBV9 and TRBJ2-2, with 8 bases aligning to TRBD1. Germline CDR1 and CDR2: SGDLS and YYNGEE. The junction had 9 bases not matched to a gene; V was cut back by 3 bases and J by 5 bases. There are 16 residues in the CDR3. As DNA, the CDR3 is TGTGCCAGCAGCGCAGGGGGCAGAGTTACAACCGGGGAGCTGTTTTTT. Amino acids: CASSAGGRVTTGELFF.

The chain uses TRBV27 and TRBJ2-1, with 10 bases fitting TRBD1. The J segment lost 5 bases and the V segment lost 2 bases, leaving 6 bases of the junction unmatched. The CDR3 contains 16 residues. CDR1 MNHEY and CDR2 SMNVEV come from the germline V gene (reference sequence). The CDR3 DNA reads as TGTGCCAGCAGTTTACCCGGACAGGGGGTAAACAATGAGCAGTTCTTC. It translates to CASSLPGQGVNNEQFF.

The chain links TRBV21-1 to TRBJ2-1; TRBD2 is the table's D call, not checked against the DNA. TRBV21-1 counts as a pseudogene. The CDR3 extends over 17 amino acids. The CDR3 coding sequence is TGTGCCAGCAGCTTAGGACTAGCGGGGGGACCAAGCAATGAGCAGTTCTTC. Amino acid sequence: CASSLGLAGGPSNEQFF.